According to its frequency, the clone carrying this T cell receptor (beta chain) is large. Its antigen remains unidentified. This sample is drawn from a study of synovial regulatory T cells in juvenile arthritis. Study observations and caveats: Compared with other blood Treg cells, inflammation-associated Treg cells had reduced TCR diversity. iaTreg TCR repertoires were largely private across patients and partially overlapped synovial Teff and blood CPL.

The CDR3 has 18 residues. DNA is not on record. Germline-derived CDR1 and CDR2 are MDHEN and SYDVKM. Generated by immunoSEQ multiplex PCR, the TCRdb table keeps only in-frame clones and is missing some. Recorded for this sample: about 1,100 clones. The chain is built from TRBV28 and TRBJ2-5; TCRdb outputs TRBD2, but without DNA this stays unchecked. This clonotype was sampled from a donor aged 2-35 years with juvenile idiopathic arthritis. The sample was Treg cells from blood. Sample subset: HLA-DR+ inflammation-associated blood Treg cells. The CDR3 region is CASSLGDPTGTRPETQYF.